The 3 T cell receptor beta chains listed next were all sequenced from one sample in a study of tumor and adjacent non-tumor tissue in lung cancer. RNA was extracted from bulk tissue without any cell sorting. Distant lung tissue was collected more than 3 cm away from the tumor edge. The library came from three nested PCR rounds adapted from ARM-PCR protocols. One entry per CDR3 protein results from TCRdb running MiXCR on the multiplex PCR reads. The sample records 60,000 to 85,000 distinct CDR3 sequences, approximately 82% being singletons. Sequencing was carried out using distant non-tumor lung tissue. The receptor set was obtained from a man between 65 and 79 years old with non-small cell lung cancer.

Turning to this clonotype: The CDR3 does not close with the conserved phenylalanine or tryptophan, likely indicating a read error. The V gene is TRBV5-4, the J gene TRBJ2-3; tentatively, D is TRBD2 (5 bases). This CDR3 comprises 15 residues. Germline values: CDR1 SGHNT, CDR2 YYREEE (reference sequence). The CDR3 nucleotides read TGTACCAGCGGTCTGTCCCAGACACAGAGAGATACGCAGTATCTT. It specifies CTSGLSQTQRDTQYL.

The chain has TRBV4-1 and TRBJ2-7; TRBD2 matches at 13 bases. In germline, CDR1 is MGHRA, CDR2 YSYEKL. Trimming cost V 4 bases and J 11 bases; bases outside gene matches: 14. The CDR3 spans 16 residues. Here the CDR3 DNA reads TGCGCCAGCAGCCGGACACTAGCGGGAGGGGGGGACGGGGAGTACTTC. It translates to CASSRTLAGGGDGEYF.

Concerning this clonotype itself: Germline is not matched at one junction end, which may reflect a read error. This sequence joins TRBV11-3 and TRBJ2-1, with 13 bases that match TRBD2. The CDR3 length is 15 residues. The germline V gene has CDR1 SGHNT and CDR2 YENEEA. The CDR3 nucleotides read TGTGACAGCAGCCCAGGACTAGCGGGAGTGGGTGAGCAGTTATTC. It is translated as CDSSPGLAGVGEQLF.